What follows is one TCR beta chain and its context. These data come from a study of immune evolution from preneoplasia to lung adenocarcinoma. Germline V gene sequence: CDR1 MDHEN, CDR2 SYDVKM. The ends were cut back, 11 bases at V and 1 base at J, with 17 bases in the middle. This CDR3 is built from 14 residues. Repertoires were generated with immunoSEQ multiplex PCR, while TCRdb's copy carries only in-frame clones and drops some. The sample has about 8,000 clones; roughly 80% are singletons. J is TRBJ1-1 and V is TRBV28; D remains ambiguous. Input material: FFPE minimally invasive lung adenocarcinoma tissue. The sequence was collected from a person between 65 and 79 years old with lung adenocarcinoma. CDR3 coding DNA: TGTGCCGCAAGGCGCAACACCCGGAACACTGAAGCTTTCTTT. It is translated as CAARRNTRNTEAFF.